The entry that follows covers one T cell receptor beta chain sequence. Its antigen remains unknown. Between the trimmed V and J ends, which lost 4 bases and 2 bases, there was a span of 13 bases. The CDR3 consists of 15 residues. Germline V gives CDR1 LGHNA, CDR2 YSLEER. Sequenced by immunoSEQ multiplex PCR; TCRdb stores in-frame clones only, minus some. The table includes tens of thousands of clones, approximately 91% detected once. This sample is drawn from a study of OX40 agonist ivuxolimab in advanced cancers. Study overall: At 0.01 to 10 mg/kg, ivuxolimab was administered intravenously to patients every 2 weeks. Partial responses were observed in three patients, of whom one had hepatocellular carcinoma and two had cutaneous melanoma. Findings and caveats of the study: Clonal expansion among partial responders at 0.1-3.0 mg/kg ranked near the lowest.

The clonotype originates from an adult with an advanced solid tumor such as melanoma, head and neck, liver or kidney cancer. Sequences were derived from CD4+ or CD8+ T cells sorted from blood, sampled in a trial of the OX40 agonist ivuxolimab. This chain uses TRBV4-3 with TRBJ2-3, with D tentatively TRBD1 or TRBD2 (6 bases each). Here the CDR3 reads CASSLGGGATDTQYF. The CDR3 region has the DNA TGCGCCAGCAGCCTCGGGGGCGGGGCCACAGATACGCAGTATTTT.